This T cell receptor beta chain originates from a study of response to subunit inactivated influenza vaccine. The sample holds a few counts of this clonotype. Its matching antigen is unknown. CDR3 length equals 16 residues. With 3 bases clipped from V and 10 bases from J, the junction kept 15 bases outside the gene matches. Germline V gene sequence: CDR1 SGHRS, CDR2 YFSETQ. TCRdb analysed the RT-PCR reads with MiXCR anew, one entry per CDR3 protein. The data show a few hundred thousand distinct CDR3 sequences, around 15% seen once. Regarding the study as a whole: T cells newly recruited by each seasonal influenza vaccination are few, the authors suggested.

J is TRBJ2-1 and V is TRBV5-1; the match to TRBD2 covers 8 bases. The material was PBMCs from blood, obtained 11 to 12 days after vaccination. This clonotype originated in a man aged 50-60 years who received an inactivated influenza vaccine. The CDR3 DNA sequence: TGCGCCAGCAGCTCGGACGGGACTAGGGGGTTTGGCGAGCAGTTCTTC. Protein: CASSSDGTRGFGEQFF.